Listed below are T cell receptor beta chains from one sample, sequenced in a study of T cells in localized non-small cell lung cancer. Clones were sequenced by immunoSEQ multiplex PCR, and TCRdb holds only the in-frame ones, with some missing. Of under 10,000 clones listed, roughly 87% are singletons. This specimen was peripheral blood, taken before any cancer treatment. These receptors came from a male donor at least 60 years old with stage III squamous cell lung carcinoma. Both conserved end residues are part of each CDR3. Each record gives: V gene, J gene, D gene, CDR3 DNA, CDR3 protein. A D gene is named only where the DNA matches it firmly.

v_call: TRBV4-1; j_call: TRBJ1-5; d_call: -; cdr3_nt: TGCGCCAGCAGCCAAGAAGGGGGGTTCAGCAATCAGCCCCAGCATTTT; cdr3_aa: CASSQEGGFSNQPQHF
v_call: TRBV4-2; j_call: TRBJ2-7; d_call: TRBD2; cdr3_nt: TGTGCCAGCAGCCAAGATCGGGGGGCGACTAGCGGGGCCTACGAGCAGTACTTC; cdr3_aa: CASSQDRGATSGAYEQYF
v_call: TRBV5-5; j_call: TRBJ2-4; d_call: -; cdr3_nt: TGTGCCAGCAGCTTGGACGCAGCCAAAAACATTCAGTACTTC; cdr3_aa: CASSLDAAKNIQYF
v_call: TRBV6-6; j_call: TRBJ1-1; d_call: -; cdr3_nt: TGTGCCAGCAGCGACAGCCTCACTGAAGCTTTCTTT; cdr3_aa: CASSDSLTEAFF
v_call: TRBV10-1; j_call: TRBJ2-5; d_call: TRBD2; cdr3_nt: TGCGCCAGCAGTTCCTTTCCCCTAGCGGGGGGGCGCGGCGAGACCCAGTACTTC; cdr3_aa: CASSSFPLAGGRGETQYF
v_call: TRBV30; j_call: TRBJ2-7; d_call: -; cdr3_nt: TGTGCCTGGAGTAGAGGGGGGGCCTACGAGCAGTACTTC; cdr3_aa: CAWSRGGAYEQYF
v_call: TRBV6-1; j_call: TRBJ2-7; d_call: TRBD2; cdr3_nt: TGTGCCAGCAGTGGGCGGGGGGGGCATCGTGAGCAGTACTTC; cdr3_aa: CASSGRGGHREQYF
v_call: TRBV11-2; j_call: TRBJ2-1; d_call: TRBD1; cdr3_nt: TGTGCCAGCAGTTTTAATTTTCGGGGACAGGGAGGCGAGCAGTTCTTC; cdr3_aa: CASSFNFRGQGGEQFF
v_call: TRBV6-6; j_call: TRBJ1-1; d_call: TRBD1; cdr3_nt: TGTGCCAGCAGAGAGACAGGGTTGGCTGAAGCTTTCTTT; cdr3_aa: CASRETGLAEAFF
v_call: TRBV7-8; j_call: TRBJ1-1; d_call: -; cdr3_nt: TGTGCCAGCAGCTTTGGACAGATGAACACTGAAGCTTTCTTT; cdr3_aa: CASSFGQMNTEAFF
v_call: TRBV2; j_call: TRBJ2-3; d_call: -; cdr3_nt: TGTGCCAGCAGTGAGGGGATCACAGATACGCAGTATTTT; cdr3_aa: CASSEGITDTQYF
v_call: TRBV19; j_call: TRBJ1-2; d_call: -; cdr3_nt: TGTGCCAGTAGTTCCCCGGGACGGGCGAGTTGGAGCTACACCTTC; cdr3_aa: CASSSPGRASWSYTF
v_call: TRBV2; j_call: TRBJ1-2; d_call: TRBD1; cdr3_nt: TGTGCCAGCAGCGCCAGGGGACAGGGGGCTTACGGTGGCTACACCTTC; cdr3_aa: CASSARGQGAYGGYTF
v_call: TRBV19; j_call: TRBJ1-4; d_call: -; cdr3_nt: TGTGCCAGTAGTAATGGGCAGGGCGTTATTGAAAAACTGTTTTTT; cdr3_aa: CASSNGQGVIEKLFF
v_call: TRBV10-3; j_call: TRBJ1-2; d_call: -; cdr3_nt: TGTGCCATCAGTGACTCCAGAGCCCCTAACTATGGCTACACCTTC; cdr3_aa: CAISDSRAPNYGYTF
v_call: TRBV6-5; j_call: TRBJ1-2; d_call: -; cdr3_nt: TGTGCCAGCAGCTCCGGACATGGCAGCTATGGCTACACCTTC; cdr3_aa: CASSSGHGSYGYTF
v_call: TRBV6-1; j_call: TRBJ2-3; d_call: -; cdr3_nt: TGTGCCAGCAGTGAGGAGGGTCCCCACTATCGGACAGATACGCAGTATTTT; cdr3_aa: CASSEEGPHYRTDTQYF
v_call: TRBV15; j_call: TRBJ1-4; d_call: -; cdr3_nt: TGTGCCACCAGCAGAGATCCAATCGGACAACTGGATGAAAAACTGTTTTTT; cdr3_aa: CATSRDPIGQLDEKLFF
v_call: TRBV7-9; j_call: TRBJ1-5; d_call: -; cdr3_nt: TGTGCCAGCAGCACCCATGTTGAGGGCGAATATAGCAATCAGCCCCAGCATTTT; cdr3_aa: CASSTHVEGEYSNQPQHF